Below are 14 T cell receptor beta chains sequenced from a single sample in a study of blood T cell repertoires in COVID-19. Measured with immunoSEQ multiplex PCR; TCRdb has only the in-frame clones, and not every one. The sample records about 190,000 clones, 70% to 85% being singletons. The sample comprised peripheral blood. The receptor source for this set is a woman aged 45 to 65 with acute or convalescent COVID-19.

This clone appeared a few times. The chain has TRBV7-2 and TRBJ1-3; the match to TRBD1 covers 8 bases. J was trimmed by 2 bases and V by 5 bases; bases with no gene match: 2. Germline-derived CDR1 and CDR2 are SGHTA and FQGNSA. The CDR3 is 14 amino acids. As DNA, the CDR3 is TGTGCCAGCAGCCCGACAGGGGCTGGAAACACCATATATTTT. Translated, it gives CASSPTGAGNTIYF.

The rearrangement links TRBV19 to TRBJ2-1, with TRBD2 matching over 8 bases. V shed 6 bases and J 7 bases; nucleotides not matched to a gene: 14. From germline, CDR1 is LNHDA and CDR2 SQIVND (reference sequence). The CDR3 runs 16 residues. This chain's CDR3 is CASSSLGSGRGNEQFF. DNA for the CDR3: TGTGCCAGTAGCTCCCTGGGAAGCGGGAGAGGGAATGAGCAGTTCTTC.

This clone was counted once. This sequence joins TRBV27 and TRBJ2-7; 7 bases map to TRBD1. With V trimmed by 2 bases and J by 4 bases, 5 bases remained unmatched. This CDR3 has 14 amino acids. Germline CDR1 and CDR2: MNHEY and SMNVEV (reference sequence). CDR3 loop: CASSLVTGSYEQYF. In DNA, the CDR3 is TGTGCCAGCAGTTTAGTGACAGGGTCTTACGAGCAGTACTTC.

The J gene is TRBJ2-1, the V gene TRBV6-5, with a weak D call TRBD2 (6 bases). V gave up 8 bases and J gave up 4 bases, with 15 bases separating them. The CDR3 spans 14 residues. CDR1 is MNHEY, CDR2 SVGAGI, per germline. CDR3 DNA: TGTGCCAGCTCAGGCGGGGATTTATACAATGAGCAGTTCTTC. Translated: CASSGGDLYNEQFF.

V is TRBV3-1 (or the pseudogene TRBV3-2) and J is TRBJ1-2; TRBD1 matches at 8 bases. Trimming took 3 bases from V and 7 from J; bases not matched to a gene: 10. The CDR3 runs to 15 residues. Germline lookup yields CDR1 LGHDT and CDR2 YNNKEL (reference sequence). The CDR3 DNA reads TGTGCCAGCAGCCACGCCGACAGGGGCTCGTCTGGCTACACCTTC. It is translated as CASSHADRGSSGYTF.

The CDR3 loop is CASRRGLAGESGVLTF. The CDR3 nucleotides read TGTGCCAGCAGGAGGGGACTAGCGGGGGAGAGTGGCGTCCTGACTTTC. The chain joins TRBV3-1 (or the pseudogene TRBV3-2) to TRBJ2-6; 14 nucleotides match TRBD2. This CDR3 is 16 amino acids long. J gave up 12 bases and V 6 bases, and 10 bases lay outside the gene matches. Per germline, CDR1 LGHDT and CDR2 YNNKEL (reference sequence).

As DNA, the CDR3 is TGTGCCAGCTCACTAACGGACAGGCCCACCGGGGAGCTGTTTTTT. Its protein is CASSLTDRPTGELFF. The J gene is TRBJ2-2, the V gene TRBV18; 7 positions agree with TRBD1. The CDR3 length is 15 residues. V dropped 4 bases and J dropped 4; count of bases not matched to a gene: 6. Germline-derived CDR1 and CDR2 are KGHSH and LQKENI.

V and J are TRBV10-3 and TRBJ1-2; weak D call: TRBD1 (5 bases). The germline V gene encodes CDR1 ENHRY and CDR2 SYGVKD. V lost 7 bases to trimming and J lost 5 bases, with 17 bases between them. The CDR3 has 14 residues. CDR3 bases: TGTGCCATCAATGTACTCGGGGAGGGGTATGGCTACACCTTC. Translation gives CAINVLGEGYGYTF.

V gene TRBV6-5 combines with J gene TRBJ1-2, with D perhaps matching TRBD1 (5 bases). Germline CDR1 reads MNHEY; CDR2 reads SVGAGI. V dropped 6 bases and J dropped 8 bases, with 16 bases sitting between them. The CDR3 length is 13 residues. Written as DNA, the CDR3 is TGTGCCAGCAGCTTGGAGGGGTGGTACGGCTACACCTTC. Translating it yields CASSLEGWYGYTF.

CDR3 bases: TGTGCCAGCAGTGCCGGGACAGCATCCATGAACACTGAAGCTTTCTTT. Its translation: CASSAGTASMNTEAFF. The chain uses TRBV6-2 or TRBV6-3 and TRBJ1-1, with 7 bases matching TRBD1. V shed 5 bases, J shed 0 bases, and the junction held 9 bases outside the gene matches. There are 16 residues in the CDR3. Germline-derived CDR1 and CDR2 are MNHEY and SVGEGT.

The V and J genes are TRBV9 and TRBJ2-7, with a possible D match to TRBD2 (5 bases). Trimming cost V 0 bases and J 1 base, with 11 bases left between them. The CDR3 consists of 15 residues. Germline loops: CDR1 SGDLS, CDR2 YYNGEE. The CDR3 DNA sequence: TGTGCCAGCAGCGTAGAGAGCGGTCCGTCCTACGAGCAGTACTTC. This codes for CASSVESGPSYEQYF.

The chain joins TRBV18 to TRBJ2-5; tentative D call: TRBD1 (5 bases). The CDR3 contains 13 residues. Germline CDR1 is KGHSH and CDR2 is LQKENI. The V end was cut by 6 bases, the J end by 4 bases, with 12 bases between. The DNA for the CDR3 is TGTGCCAGCTCCTTAGGAAGGGGAGAGACCCAGTACTTC. Its protein is CASSLGRGETQYF. Drawing the rest from reference TRBV18 and TRBJ2-5, the complete variable domain is NAGVMQNPRHLVRRRGQEARLRCSPMKGHSHVYWYRQLPEEGLKFMVYLQKENIIDESGMPKERFSAEFPKEGPSILRIQQVVRGDSAAYFCASSLGRGETQYFGPGTRLLVL.

This clone was counted once. The CDR3 reads CASNYRGTYEQYF. CDR3 nucleotides: TGTGCCAGCAATTATAGGGGGACCTACGAGCAGTACTTC. The chain joins TRBV2 to TRBJ2-7; perhaps TRBD1 as D (6 bases). This CDR3 has 13 amino acids. V shed 7 bases and J shed 2 bases, with 12 bases lying between them. The germline gives CDR1 SNHLY, CDR2 FYNNEI.

This clone was seen a handful of times. V gene TRBV24-1 combines with J gene TRBJ1-5, with D unresolved. Per the germline V gene, CDR1 is KGHDR and CDR2 is SFDVKD. The CDR3 has 14 amino acids. V lost 4 bases and J 2 bases, leaving 8 bases between the germline ends. In DNA form, the CDR3 reads TGTGCCACCAGTGACCAATTAGGCAATCAGCCCCAGCATTTT. Translating it yields CATSDQLGNQPQHF.